A selection of T cell receptor beta chains follows, all from one sample in a study of blood T cells in healthy people across ages. A single record per CDR3 protein comes from TCRdb applying MiXCR to the 5' RACE reads. The table has hundreds of thousands of distinct CDR3 sequences, about 61% seen once. The source material was blood. Receptors originate from a man in his forties or fifties in good health. The CDR3 runs from the conserved cysteine through the conserved F or W. Fields, in order: J gene, D gene, V gene, clone size, CDR3 protein, CDR3 DNA. D genes are given only for firm matches. Part of the rows lack a size; the others show once, few, many or a class for expanded clones.

TRBJ2-5,TRBD2,TRBV20-1,few,CSARDASGGTFETQYF,TGCAGTGCTAGAGATGCTAGCGGGGGGACATTTGAGACCCAGTACTTC
TRBJ1-6,.,TRBV5-6,.,CASSLFGPAASVSPLHF,TGTGCCAGCAGCTTGTTCGGCCCCGCAGCGTCAGTCTCACCCCTCCACTTT
TRBJ2-4,.,TRBV7-2,few,CASSSRVAKNIQYF,TGTGCCAGCAGCTCCAGGGTAGCCAAAAACATTCAGTACTTC
TRBJ1-1,.,TRBV7-3,.,CASSSSPVFGTEAFF,TGTGCCAGCAGTTCAAGCCCCGTTTTTGGCACTGAAGCTTTCTTT
TRBJ2-3,TRBD2,TRBV9,once,CASSFGLAGVTDTQYF,TGTGCCAGCAGTTTCGGACTAGCGGGGGTCACAGATACGCAGTATTTT
TRBJ1-4,TRBD1,TRBV6-5,.,CASSLTGDVGEKLFF,TGTGCCAGCAGTTTGACAGGGGACGTTGGAGAAAAACTGTTTTTT
TRBJ2-7,.,TRBV10-3,few,CAVSVGREQYF,TGTGCCGTCTCGGTGGGGCGAGAGCAGTACTTC
TRBJ2-7,TRBD1,TRBV6-1,.,CASSVTGTAREQYF,TGTGCCAGCAGTGTTACCGGGACAGCGAGGGAGCAGTACTTC
TRBJ2-5,TRBD1,TRBV5-1,few,CASSPGTGRETQYF,TGCGCCAGCAGCCCCGGGACAGGGCGCGAGACCCAGTACTTC
TRBJ2-3,.,TRBV2,few,CASTIQVADTQYF,TGTGCCAGTACGATTCAGGTCGCAGATACGCAGTATTTT
TRBJ2-3,.,TRBV20-1,few,CSVPSFSWTSTDTQYF,TGCAGTGTTCCGAGTTTTAGTTGGACTAGCACAGATACGCAGTATTTT
TRBJ2-7,TRBD1,TRBV6-2/TRBV6-3,.,CASSESTGGTYEQYF,TGTGCCAGCAGTGAATCGACAGGGGGCACCTACGAGCAGTACTTC
TRBJ2-4,.,TRBV13,.,CASSSQNIQYF,TGTGCCAGCAGCTCTCAAAACATTCAGTACTTC
TRBJ1-2,.,TRBV28,.,CASSPPGAQGYTF,TGTGCCAGCAGCCCCCCGGGGGCGCAAGGCTACACCTTC
TRBJ1-1,.,TRBV7-9,.,CASSPKRRMNTEAFF,TGTGCCAGCAGCCCAAAGCGGAGGATGAACACTGAAGCTTTCTTT
TRBJ2-5,.,TRBV29-1,few,CSVPARDRSRGETQYF,TGCAGCGTGCCCGCTCGGGACCGTTCTCGTGGAGAGACCCAGTACTTC
TRBJ1-1,.,TRBV15,.,CATSSDLNTEAFF,TGTGCCACCAGCAGTGATTTGAACACTGAAGCTTTCTTT
TRBJ2-6,TRBD1,TRBV29-1,few,CSVLDRDRAQGANVLTF,TGCAGCGTTTTAGACCGGGACAGGGCGCAAGGGGCCAACGTCCTGACTTTC
TRBJ2-1,TRBD2,TRBV27,few,CASRPSGGSSYNEQFF,TGTGCCAGCAGACCATCTGGCGGGAGCTCCTACAATGAGCAGTTCTTC
TRBJ2-3,.,TRBV7-3,.,CASSAPGLPSTDTQYF,TGTGCCAGCAGCGCCCCGGGGCTACCTAGCACAGATACGCAGTATTTT
TRBJ2-1,TRBD2,TRBV7-2,few,CASSLMAGANEQFF,TGTGCCAGCAGCTTAATGGCGGGAGCCAATGAGCAGTTCTTC